This T cell receptor (beta chain) was captured in a study of shared clonotypes between healthy human individuals. In the study overall: A donor's plate count was three for CD4 naive and three for CD4 memory; CD8 naive had two and CD8 memory one.

Germline V gene sequence: CDR1 SGHRS, CDR2 YFSETQ. The V and J ends lost 0 bases and 7 bases, in that order; junction bases with no gene match: 6. CDR3 length: 15 residues. TCRdb's copy holds only in-frame clones and misses some; the assay was immunoSEQ multiplex PCR. The top ten clones hold roughly 0.39% of a sample with 2 million to 3 million clones, approximately 93% of them seen once. V gene TRBV5-1 combines with J gene TRBJ2-2; the match to TRBD1 covers 7 bases. The TCR was taken from a man younger than 35 in good health. Some clones in this sample may be carry-over from other donors' samples. What was sequenced was naive CD4+ T cells from PBMCs. Specified subset: CD45RA+ positively selected. The CDR3 nucleotides read TGCGCCAGCAGCTTGGACAACAGGGGTGGCGGGGAGCTGTTTTTT. Its translation is CASSLDNRGGGELFF.